This TCR beta chain was observed in a study of cytomegalovirus exposure and HLA in healthy donors. Generated by immunoSEQ multiplex PCR, the TCRdb table keeps only in-frame clones and is missing some. The sample records fewer than 150,000 clones, around 86% being singletons. As concerns this clone: Its specificity is not known.

General study points: The study put under 200 TCR beta chains on its list as cytomegalovirus-associated.

Material: PBMCs. This clonotype originated in a man younger than 35 in good health and CMV-seronegative.

The CDR3 region is CASSFATRAVEQFF. The CDR3 region has the DNA TGTGCCAGCAGTTTCGCGACTAGAGCAGTTGAGCAGTTCTTC. The gene calls are TRBV27 and TRBJ2-1; the D gene is possibly TRBD2 (6 bases). Between the trimmed V and J ends, which lost 3 bases and 9 bases, there was a span of 15 bases. There are 14 residues in the CDR3. Germline lookup yields CDR1 MNHEY and CDR2 SMNVEV (reference sequence).